The 32 T cell receptor beta chains reported below all come from one sample, sequenced in a study of T-cell memory formation after mild COVID-19. TCRdb passed the 5' RACE reads through MiXCR, listing each CDR3 protein once. The data show approximately 400,000 distinct CDR3 sequences, with roughly 18% seen just once and 20% to 25% held by the top ten. Material: PBMCs or a T cell subset sorted from them (not recorded which). All receptors come from a man aged 18-30 years who had mild COVID-19 (a few samples of this study predate the infection). Cell type and time point are not known.

This clonotype was recorded a few times. The chain carries TRBV7-6 and TRBJ1-1; TRBD1 might be the D (5 bases). Trimming cost V 5 bases and J 4 bases, with 14 bases left between them. Germline V gene sequence: CDR1 SGHVS, CDR2 FNYEAQ. The CDR3 consists of 14 residues. CDR3 region: CASSLGLPPTEAFF. CDR3 coding DNA: TGTGCCAGCAGCCTGGGACTCCCACCCACTGAAGCTTTCTTT.

This clonotype came up a few times. The CDR3 reads CASSSQVYSGNTIYF. In DNA, the CDR3 is TGTGCCAGCAGCTCACAGGTCTACTCTGGAAACACCATATATTTT. This chain connects TRBV7-9 to TRBJ1-3; TRBD1 might be the D (5 bases). Germline V gives CDR1 SEHNR, CDR2 FQNEAQ (reference sequence). The CDR3 loop spans 15 amino acids. V was cut by 4 bases and J by 0 bases, with 10 bases left in between.

This clonotype has just a few counts. One end of the junction does not line up with germline, which may come from a read error. The chain couples TRBV4-1 to TRBJ2-1, with D perhaps TRBD1 (5 bases). The CDR3 runs to 15 residues. Looked up from germline, CDR1 is MGHRA and CDR2 is YSYEKL. As DNA, the CDR3 is TGCGCCAGCAGACAAGGTGCAGGGTCGTACAATGAGCAGTTCTTC. This encodes CASRQGAGSYNEQFF.

The chain is built from TRBV28 and TRBJ1-2; no firm D call. CDR1 and CDR2 from the germline V gene are MDHEN and SYDVKM. V gave up 5 bases and J gave up 6 bases, with 13 bases separating them. CDR3 size: 13 residues. The DNA of the CDR3 is TGTGCCAGCAGTGATATGGGATCGGATGGCTACACCTTC. Its translation is CASSDMGSDGYTF.

This clonotype showed up many times. The V and J genes are TRBV5-1 and TRBJ1-3; D not resolved. The CDR3 consists of 16 residues. The ends were cut back, 4 bases at V and 4 bases at J, with 18 bases in the middle. The V gene's germline CDR1 is SGHRS and CDR2 YFSETQ. The CDR3 protein is CASSKDGPKEGNTIYF. The CDR3 DNA reads as TGCGCCAGCAGCAAAGACGGGCCCAAGGAAGGAAACACCATATATTTT. The variable domain in full, completed from reference TRBV5-1 and TRBJ1-3, reads KAGVTQTPRYLIKTRGQQVTLSCSPISGHRSVSWYQQTPGQGLQFLFEYFSETQRNKGNFPGRFSGRQFSNSRSEMNVSTLELGDSALYLCASSKDGPKEGNTIYFGEGSWLTVV.

The chain employs TRBV21-1 and TRBJ1-1; the table gives TRBD1 as D, unverified against the DNA. TRBV21-1 counts as a pseudogene. The CDR3 runs to 18 residues. The CDR3 sequence is CASSKAGQGGRNSTEAFF. CDR3 nucleotides: TGTGCCAGCAGCAAAGCGGGCCAAGGGGGCCGTAATAGCACTGAAGCTTTCTTT.

V gene TRBV27 combines with J gene TRBJ1-5, with D possibly TRBD1 on 6 matching bases. Trimming took 2 bases from V and 7 from J, leaving 9 bases between them. This CDR3 is 13 amino acids long. Looked up from germline, CDR1 is MNHEY and CDR2 is SMNVEV (reference sequence). CDR3 amino acids: CASSLTGTQPQHF. CDR3 bases: TGTGCCAGCAGTTTAACCGGGACACAGCCCCAGCATTTT.

This clonotype was counted a few times. The genes are TRBV4-1 and TRBJ1-6; 7 bases align to TRBD1. CDR3 length: 14 residues. Germline V gives CDR1 MGHRA, CDR2 YSYEKL. The V gene end was trimmed by 4 bases and the J gene end by 8 bases; junction bases not matched to a gene: 5. The DNA of the CDR3 is TGCGCCAGCAGCCCCCGACAGGGAGATTCACCCCTCCACTTT. It yields the protein CASSPRQGDSPLHF.

The J gene is TRBJ2-1, the V gene TRBV11-2, with 9 bases aligning to TRBD1. J lost 6 bases, V lost 4 bases, and 7 bases had no gene match. The length of the CDR3 is 15 residues. Germline V lookup: CDR1 SGHAT, CDR2 FQNNGV. The CDR3: CASSSGTGLFNEQFF. DNA of the CDR3: TGTGCCAGCAGCTCCGGGACAGGGCTATTCAATGAGCAGTTCTTC. The full variable domain, completed using reference TRBV11-2 and TRBJ2-1, is EAGVAQSPRYKIIEKRQSVAFWCNPISGHATLYWYQQILGQGPKLLIQFQNNGVVDDSQLPKDRFSAERLKGVDSTLKIQPAKLEDSAVYLCASSSGTGLFNEQFFGPGTRLTVL.

This clonotype was detected only a few times. The chain is built from TRBV4-2 and TRBJ2-7; D is possibly TRBD1 (5 bases). CDR1 and CDR2 from the germline V gene are LGHNA and YNFKEQ. CDR3 size: 19 residues. Trimming took 0 bases from V and 0 from J, leaving 21 bases between them. The CDR3 reads CASSQDGAGSRQYSYEQYF. The CDR3 DNA follows: TGTGCCAGCAGCCAAGATGGGGCAGGTAGTAGGCAATACTCCTACGAGCAGTACTTC.

The rearrangement joins TRBV30 to TRBJ2-7, with 8 bases identical to TRBD2. V lost 6 bases and J lost 2; bases outside the gene matches: 6. Looked up from germline, CDR1 is GTSNPN and CDR2 is SVGIG (reference sequence). The CDR3 runs to 13 residues. The CDR3 DNA sequence: TGTGCCTGTAAGGCGGGGGGTACCTACGAGCAGTACTTC. Encoded protein: CACKAGGTYEQYF. Full variable domain (outside the CDR3, taken from reference TRBV30 and TRBJ2-7): SQTIHQWPATLVQPVGSPLSLECTVEGTSNPNLYWYRQAAGRGLQLLFYSVGIGQISSEVPQNLSASRPQDRQFILSSKKLLLSDSGFYLCACKAGGTYEQYFGPGTRLTVT.

V gene TRBV11-2 combines with J gene TRBJ2-7, with 11 positions matching TRBD1. Germline V CDR1 and CDR2: SGHAT, FQNNGV. The CDR3 spans 17 residues. V was clipped by 5 bases and J by 0 bases; unmatched bases: 9. As DNA, the CDR3 is TGTGCCAGCAGCCCCGGGACAGGGGGTCAGAGCTCCTACGAGCAGTACGTC. This codes for CASSPGTGGQSSYEQYV.

There are a few counts of this clonotype. The chain has TRBV6-6 and TRBJ1-5; TRBD1 matches 9 bases. V lost 2 bases and J lost 6; bases outside the gene matches: 8. The CDR3 contains 16 residues. CDR1 MNHNY and CDR2 SVGAGI come from the germline V gene (reference sequence). CDR3 sequence: CASSYARQGVIQPQHF. The CDR3 bases are TGTGCCAGCAGTTACGCGAGACAGGGGGTAATTCAGCCCCAGCATTTT.

This clonotype has only a few counts. The chain couples TRBV20-1 to TRBJ2-5, with D possibly TRBD1 on 6 matching bases. Germline assignment: CDR1 DFQATT and CDR2 SNEGSKA (reference sequence). There are 14 residues in the CDR3. Trimming pared 3 bases from V and 5 bases from J, leaving 16 bases between. This chain's CDR3 is CSARYQGSSETQYF. The CDR3 region has the DNA TGCAGTGCTAGGTACCAGGGGTCTTCCGAGACCCAGTACTTC.

This clonotype was counted only a few times. The rearrangement uses TRBV6-5 and TRBJ1-1, with D uncertain. From germline, CDR1 is MNHEY and CDR2 SVGAGI. The CDR3 totals 11 residues. The V gene lost 2 bases and the J gene lost 7 bases, with 5 bases spanning the gap. The CDR3 region is CASSYGVEAFF. The CDR3 region has the DNA TGTGCCAGCAGTTACGGGGTTGAAGCTTTCTTT.

The genes are TRBV7-2 and TRBJ2-5; tentatively, D is TRBD2 (5 bases). The V and J ends lost 1 base and 4 bases respectively, with 10 bases between them. In germline, CDR1 is SGHTA, CDR2 FQGNSA. The CDR3 spans 14 residues. The CDR3 loop is CASSLGPAGETQYF. In nucleotides, the CDR3 is TGTGCCAGCAGCTTAGGTCCGGCGGGAGAGACCCAGTACTTC.

This rearrangement joins TRBV12-3 or TRBV12-4 to TRBJ1-1; the D is unclear. The CDR3 runs to 11 residues. The V and J ends lost 5 bases and 6 bases respectively, with 7 bases between them. The CDR3 loop is CASSMGPEAFF. CDR3 sequence (DNA): TGTGCCAGCAGTATGGGTCCTGAAGCTTTCTTT.

The chain recombines TRBV5-5 with TRBJ1-6, with a tentative D call TRBD1 (6 bases). Germline assignment: CDR1 SGHKS and CDR2 YYEKEE (reference sequence). The CDR3 covers 14 residues. Trimming took 4 bases from V and 13 from J, leaving 18 bases between them. CDR3 nucleotide sequence: TGTGCCAGCAGCCGCATTGGATCGGGACACCCCCTCCACTTT. Translation gives CASSRIGSGHPLHF.

This clonotype was observed many times. The chain has TRBV7-2 and TRBJ2-3; 12 bases match TRBD2. After removal of 5 bases from V and 3 bases from J, the junction contained 9 bases not matched to a gene. Germline values: CDR1 SGHTA, CDR2 FQGNSA. The CDR3 loop spans 17 amino acids. The CDR3: CASSPSGGAVRTDTQYF. Here the CDR3 DNA reads TGTGCCAGCAGCCCTAGCGGGGGGGCCGTCAGGACAGATACGCAGTATTTT.

There are a few counts of this clonotype. The V call is TRBV9, the J call TRBJ2-7; D remains unclear. Per germline, CDR1 SGDLS and CDR2 YYNGEE. The ends were cut back, 1 base at V and 3 bases at J, with 11 bases in the middle. The CDR3 runs to 14 residues. The DNA of the CDR3 is TGTGCCAGCAGCGTAAGCCAGATGGGCTACGAGCAGTACTTC. Protein product: CASSVSQMGYEQYF.

Only a few counts were recorded for this clonotype. The chain employs TRBV28 and TRBJ2-3; perhaps D is TRBD1 or TRBD2 (7 bases each). This CDR3 is built from 15 residues. The germline V and J ends were trimmed by 7 bases and 8 bases, with 22 bases remaining between them. Germline V gene sequence: CDR1 MDHEN, CDR2 SYDVKM. For the CDR3, the DNA is TGTGCCAGCACCATTTTGGGAGGGGGCAGAAGTACGCAGTATTTT. It is translated as CASTILGGGRSTQYF.

CDR3 region: CASSWGRTYEQYV. The CDR3 DNA is TGTGCCAGCAGCTGGGGCAGGACCTACGAGCAGTACGTC. The rearrangement links TRBV3-1 to TRBJ2-7; possible D gene TRBD1, 5 bases. The V gene lost 5 bases and the J gene lost 2 bases, with 10 bases spanning the gap. Germline V CDR1 and CDR2: LGHDT, YNNKEL (reference sequence). CDR3 size: 13 residues.

This clonotype showed up just a few times. This chain links TRBV4-3 with TRBJ1-4; a possible D gene is TRBD1 (5 bases). Germline V gene sequence: CDR1 LGHNA, CDR2 YSLEER. Trimming left V 4 bases short and J 10 bases short, with 19 bases between. The CDR3 loop spans 15 amino acids. The CDR3 DNA reads as TGCGCCAGCAGCCCACAGGTTTCCCCCGCGGGAAAACTGTTTTTT. As protein: CASSPQVSPAGKLFF.

Only a few counts were recorded for this clonotype. J is TRBJ2-3 and V is TRBV7-3; 12 nucleotides line up with TRBD2. The CDR3 has 16 amino acids. V shed 5 bases and J 1 base; nucleotides not matched to a gene: 4. The germline gives CDR1 SGHTA, CDR2 FQGTGA. The CDR3 protein is CASSPGLAGRTDTQYF. CDR3 in DNA: TGTGCCAGCAGCCCTGGACTAGCGGGACGCACAGATACGCAGTATTTT.

This clonotype was seen many times. The rearrangement links TRBV7-9 to TRBJ2-7; D may be TRBD1 (5 bases). Trimming removed 4 bases at V and 6 bases at J, with 16 bases between. There are 14 residues in the CDR3. Germline-derived CDR1 and CDR2 are SEHNR and FQNEAQ (reference sequence). The CDR3 region is CASSSTTGLSEQYV. CDR3 coding DNA: TGTGCCAGCAGCTCCACTACAGGTCTCTCCGAGCAGTACGTC.

The chain recombines TRBV29-1 with TRBJ1-2; no definite D call. CDR3 length equals 15 residues. Germline CDR1 and CDR2: SQVTM and ANQGSEA. V was trimmed by 3 bases and J by 7 bases, leaving 21 bases between them. In DNA form, the CDR3 reads TGCAGCGTTGATTCCGTATTCGGGCTTGGGTCTGGCTACACCTTC. It specifies CSVDSVFGLGSGYTF.

The chain links TRBV7-3 to TRBJ2-7, with 9 bases aligning to TRBD1. From germline, CDR1 is SGHTA and CDR2 FQGTGA. The CDR3 runs 14 residues. V was clipped by 2 bases and J by 5 bases; unmatched bases: 4. In DNA, the CDR3 is TGTGCCAGCAGCTTAGGGACAGGGTTCCACGAGCAGTACTTC. As protein: CASSLGTGFHEQYF.

The chain has TRBV11-2 and TRBJ2-7, with 11 bases that match TRBD2. The CDR3 runs 17 residues. Looked up from germline, CDR1 is SGHAT and CDR2 is FQNNGV. The V segment lost 4 bases and the J segment 6 bases; nucleotides outside the gene matches: 14. CDR3 sequence: CASSSRLAGTHSSEQYV. For the CDR3, the DNA is TGTGCCAGCAGCTCCCGACTAGCGGGGACACATTCCAGCGAGCAGTACGTC.

The chain employs TRBV5-1 and TRBJ1-1; perhaps TRBD1 as D (6 bases). CDR3 length: 13 amino acids. Germline lookup yields CDR1 SGHRS and CDR2 YFSETQ. V was trimmed by 4 bases and J by 4 bases, leaving 11 bases between them. CDR3 sequence: CASSQGTSTEAFF. For the CDR3, the DNA is TGCGCCAGCAGCCAGGGGACAAGCACTGAAGCTTTCTTT.

The chain links TRBV20-1 to TRBJ1-5; D is ambiguous. Trimming cost V 6 bases and J 7 bases, with 16 bases left between them. In germline, CDR1 is DFQATT, CDR2 SNEGSKA (reference sequence). This CDR3 is built from 13 residues. The CDR3: CSAKRTEAQPQHF. The CDR3 region has the DNA TGCAGTGCAAAACGAACAGAGGCCCAGCCCCAGCATTTT.

This clonotype was observed a handful of times. The chain is built from TRBV7-2 and TRBJ2-1; no firm D call. Germline CDR1 SGHTA, CDR2 FQGNSA. Trimming pared 2 bases from V and 0 bases from J, leaving 8 bases between. The CDR3 loop spans 15 amino acids. Written as DNA, the CDR3 is TGTGCCAGCAGCTTACTACTTAGCTCCTACAATGAGCAGTTCTTC. Encoded protein: CASSLLLSSYNEQFF. Variable domain in full (rest from reference TRBV7-2 and TRBJ2-1): GAGVSQSPSNKVTEKGKDVELRCDPISGHTALYWYRQSLGQGLEFLIYFQGNSAPDKSGLPSDRFSAERTGGSVSTLTIQRTQQEDSAVYLCASSLLLSSYNEQFFGPGTRLTVL.

The CDR3 DNA follows: TGTGCCAGCAGCTTAGTCGTCCAAACGGGGACCCAGTACTTC. Encoded protein: CASSLVVQTGTQYF. The rearrangement links TRBV7-9 to TRBJ2-5; D remains unclear. The V end lost 1 base, the J end lost 7 bases, and 13 bases lay between the germline ends. The V gene's germline CDR1 is SEHNR and CDR2 FQNEAQ (reference sequence). This CDR3 is built from 14 residues.